These T cell receptor beta chains were read from a single sample in a study of T cell repertoires in cytomegalovirus infection. One entry per CDR3 protein results from TCRdb running MiXCR on the reads. Of about a million distinct CDR3 sequences listed, 25% to 40% were seen once; the top ten hold over 10%. These receptors lack a known antigen. The sample consisted of cultured CD8+ T cells from PBMCs, taken from culture after CMV antigen stimulation. The origin of the receptors is a human donor in good health (CMV status not recorded). Some clones in this sample may be carry-over from other donors' samples. The CDR3 runs from the conserved cysteine through the conserved F or W.

j_call: TRBJ2-7; v_call: TRBV6-1; cdr3_aa: CASSEGLTYEQYF
j_call: TRBJ2-2; v_call: TRBV19; cdr3_aa: CASSRKNRNTGELFF
j_call: TRBJ2-2; v_call: TRBV12-3/TRBV12-4; cdr3_aa: CASRMVPDRAGGNTGELFF
j_call: TRBJ1-1; v_call: TRBV12-3/TRBV12-4; cdr3_aa: CASIHGANTEAFF
j_call: TRBJ2-4; v_call: TRBV19; cdr3_aa: CASRDREGAKNIQYF
j_call: TRBJ2-1; v_call: TRBV19; cdr3_aa: CASRAPRGGVPYNEQFF
j_call: TRBJ2-1; v_call: TRBV6-2/TRBV6-3; cdr3_aa: CASSYGLDEQFF
j_call: TRBJ2-2; v_call: TRBV5-4; cdr3_aa: CASSAPVGTVTGELFF
j_call: TRBJ2-1; v_call: TRBV7-3; cdr3_aa: CASSQRASGGFSYNEQFF
j_call: TRBJ2-6; v_call: TRBV10-3; cdr3_aa: CAISPGGGANVLTF
j_call: TRBJ2-5; v_call: TRBV12-3/TRBV12-4; cdr3_aa: CASSFLTSGYEETQYF
j_call: TRBJ1-5; v_call: TRBV2; cdr3_aa: CASKGRPTDTGQPQHF
j_call: TRBJ2-1; v_call: TRBV2; cdr3_aa: CASNTGLEQFF
j_call: TRBJ2-1; v_call: TRBV7-6; cdr3_aa: CASSLAAFPGSSYNEQFF
j_call: TRBJ2-2; v_call: TRBV7-6; cdr3_aa: CASSFPRGPNYFSNTGELFF
j_call: TRBJ1-1; v_call: TRBV10-3; cdr3_aa: CAITWGIVTEAFF
j_call: TRBJ1-1; v_call: TRBV6-5; cdr3_aa: CASSYSDGGTEAFF
j_call: TRBJ2-3; v_call: TRBV2; cdr3_aa: CASSVAGRLGDTQYF
j_call: TRBJ2-3; v_call: TRBV5-4; cdr3_aa: CASSLPSEADTQYF
j_call: TRBJ2-7; v_call: TRBV7-6; cdr3_aa: CASSTEGWPYEQYF
j_call: TRBJ2-7; v_call: TRBV20-1; cdr3_aa: CSAQTGVSYEQYF
j_call: TRBJ2-1; v_call: TRBV5-5; cdr3_aa: CASSFGQGSDEQFF
j_call: TRBJ2-2; v_call: TRBV7-6; cdr3_aa: CASSWGGPGELFF
j_call: TRBJ1-1; v_call: TRBV27; cdr3_aa: CASSSFTGRNTEAFF
j_call: TRBJ2-7; v_call: TRBV27; cdr3_aa: CASRHLTGEYEQYF
j_call: TRBJ1-1; v_call: TRBV19; cdr3_aa: CASSNRPDGAFF
j_call: TRBJ2-3; v_call: TRBV10-2; cdr3_aa: CASKKLAESTDTQYF
j_call: TRBJ1-5; v_call: TRBV7-8; cdr3_aa: CASSSEGQGAHQPQHF
j_call: TRBJ2-5; v_call: TRBV9; cdr3_aa: CASSFRTSEETQYF
j_call: TRBJ2-6; v_call: TRBV6-5; cdr3_aa: CASSYVAGNVVSGANVLTF
j_call: TRBJ2-1; v_call: TRBV7-6; cdr3_aa: CASSLDLESSYNEQFF
j_call: TRBJ1-5; v_call: TRBV6-2/TRBV6-3; cdr3_aa: CASSSVTEGNQPQRF
j_call: TRBJ2-5; v_call: TRBV24-1; cdr3_aa: CATGGVAGDAHQETQYF
j_call: TRBJ2-7; v_call: TRBV5-5; cdr3_aa: CASSLGTWTYEQYF
j_call: TRBJ2-5; v_call: TRBV7-2; cdr3_aa: CASSLYFVSSGDQYF
j_call: TRBJ2-5; v_call: TRBV5-4; cdr3_aa: CASSLAQDQETQYF
j_call: TRBJ2-5; v_call: TRBV2; cdr3_aa: CASSDKIQETQYF
j_call: TRBJ2-5; v_call: TRBV7-9; cdr3_aa: CASSSGTPKTQYF
j_call: TRBJ2-1; v_call: TRBV7-6; cdr3_aa: CASSFRDSNEQFF
j_call: TRBJ2-5; v_call: TRBV15; cdr3_aa: CATSRDSGGPQETQYF
j_call: TRBJ1-1; v_call: TRBV6-5; cdr3_aa: CASRFTGPLNPNEAFF
j_call: TRBJ2-5; v_call: TRBV12-3/TRBV12-4; cdr3_aa: CASSQGLAVGETQYF
j_call: TRBJ2-7; v_call: TRBV7-9; cdr3_aa: CASSYPGAGQREQYF
j_call: TRBJ2-5; v_call: TRBV5-4; cdr3_aa: CASSSGASGGPQETQYF